The T cell receptor (beta chain) described here comes from a study of response to subunit inactivated influenza vaccine. Findings and limits, study-wide: Researchers suggested that each seasonal influenza vaccination recruits few new T cells.

TCRdb ran MiXCR on the RT-PCR reads and lists one entry per CDR3 protein. The sample records around 480,000 distinct CDR3 sequences, more than 15% being singletons. In its sample, this clonotype was seen a few times. The target antigen is unknown. This CDR3 comprises 14 residues. V lost 6 bases, J lost 2 bases, and 11 bases lay in between. Germline V gene lookup returns CDR1 MDHEN and CDR2 SYDVKM. This clonotype originated in a man aged 50-75 years who received an inactivated influenza vaccine. Sequencing used CD4+ T cells sorted from PBMCs, obtained roughly 24 months after vaccination. The V and J genes are TRBV28 and TRBJ2-1; TRBD1 might be the D (6 bases). CDR3 in DNA: TGTGCCAGCAGCGGACAGATCCCCTACAATGAGCAGTTCTTC. It codes for CASSGQIPYNEQFF.